This TCR beta chain was recovered during a study of identical twins (dated by TCRdb to 2016 to 2017). General notes on the study: To test whether fetal clonotypes persist, the study used deep sequencing on TCR alpha and beta repertoires from monozygotic twins, unrelated adults of various ages, and cord blood. Replicate twin experiments were performed at different times using different library preparation protocols to rule out contamination.

All donors were healthy Caucasians. Miltenyi CD45RO+ enrichment and human naive T-cell isolation kits were used to isolate memory (CD45RO+) and naive T cells from PBMC. This clonotype was observed at least ten times. No antigen is known for it. No much larger clone exists at a distance of one base, and base qualities are not known. The germline V gene sets CDR1 to SGHTA and CDR2 to FQGNSA. Reading from cysteine to phenylalanine, the CDR3 counts 15 amino acids. This entry keeps only the CDR3 DNA: 45 bases, framed from base 1. V loses 5 bases of germline sequence and J loses 7 bases, and the interval between the two ends is 17 bases. The full study reports these points: Zero-insertion analyses could be partly confounded by invariant T cells such as MAIT and iNKT, although diverse VJ usage argued against such confounding for most clonotypes. Excess twin sharing in beta out-of-frame sequences was weaker because fewer shared sequences lowered the signal-to-noise ratio. Out-of-frame TCR alpha sequences shared between twins showed an excess of low generation-probability sequences compared with coincidental sharing between unrelated individuals. Because the same donors could not be followed over many years, conclusions were based on cross-sectional statistical analysis. Out-of-frame TCR alpha sharing in monozygotic twins was systematically underestimated by recombination models, whereas sharing between unrelated individuals was in agreement with the recombination models. Fewer insertions were carried by abundant cord blood beta clonotypes, a similar but weaker trend appeared in young adult naive repertoires, and no such trend appeared in memory repertoires.

Libraries were prepared through 5' RACE. Sequenced using an Illumina HiSeq 2000. A universal primer binding site was added through template switching, and the final cDNA carried a unique molecular identifier so that TCR cDNA molecules could be counted accurately. Specific primers in the conserved constant-segment region were used to synthesize first-strand cDNA for TCR alpha and beta chains. To control for contamination, each cDNA library was double barcoded with a SMART-Mk sample barcode plus Illumina barcodes. TruSeq adapter sequences, together with Illumina sample barcodes, were added in two successive PCR steps. The Illumina HiSeq platform was used with custom primers to sequence TCR alpha and beta cDNA libraries. For the original study's pipeline: Unique molecular identifiers were extracted from raw reads with MiGEC, and CDR3 positions were determined with MiXCR. Recombination models were inferred per individual with the repgenHMM and IGoR tools using an EM algorithm. The tcR package in R was used for shared clonotype analysis, with sharing normalized by the product of cloneset sizes. Out-of-frame nonproductive sequences were analyzed to study raw recombination free of thymic and clonal selection effects. TCRdb handled the public reads itself, with Q25 trimming in fastp and clone calling in MiXCR, and kept productive beta chains. All rows with the same CDR3 protein become a single entry with the most common DNA and genes. These V and J calls derive from TCRdb rather than the authors' analysis. This sample has roughly 150,000 distinct CDR3 sequences in its table, and 3% to 4.5% of those were observed once. The ten largest account for around 8% of the sample.

Sequences were obtained from memory T cells sorted from blood. Reading the label with the study, this specimen's cell subset or site is: CD45RO+ enriched T cells. This clonotype was sampled from a man younger than 35 in good health. The V gene is TRBV7-2 and the J gene is TRBJ1-4, and possibly TRBD1, on 5 matching bases. The sequenced DNA is TGTGCCAGCAGCCCCAAGCTACAGGCGGGTGAAAAACTGTTTTTT. Its protein is CASSPKLQAGEKLFF.